This T cell receptor (beta chain) was found in a study of blood T cell repertoires in COVID-19. The overall study: The analysed material was cDNA or gDNA that came from T cells, B-cell-depleted T cells, or PBMCs.

Per the germline V gene, CDR1 is SNHLY and CDR2 is FYNNEI. With 4 bases removed from V and 5 bases from J, the gap between germline ends came to 18 bases. The CDR3 totals 16 residues. While infection was still active, Seattle patients were enrolled and then followed longitudinally. Per the original methods: Amplification of reference gene primers was used by the study to estimate nucleated cell counts. This table comes from immunoSEQ multiplex PCR, and its TCRdb copy is limited to in-frame clones, with some not included. V and J calls plus clone size are reproduced from that table; the DNA served to infer D and trimming. Of 250,000 to 350,000 clones listed, approximately 84% are singletons.

Sequenced material: peripheral blood. The genes are TRBV2 and TRBJ1-5; D may be TRBD1 (5 bases). The TCR originated in a person aged 65-85 years with COVID-19, enrolled during active disease. The CDR3 is CASSGGRPDFDQPQHF. The CDR3 DNA sequence: TGTGCCAGCAGTGGGGGCAGGCCCGATTTCGATCAGCCCCAGCATTTT.